This T cell receptor (beta chain) was found in a study of shared clonotypes between healthy human individuals. Some clones are missing from TCRdb's copy, which holds only in-frame ones; the method was immunoSEQ multiplex PCR. The profile covers about 2.3 million clones, with approximately 95% appearing a single time and 0.39% taken by the ten largest. V was trimmed by 1 base and J by 2 bases, leaving 7 bases between them. Germline V CDR1 and CDR2: SEHNR, FQNEAQ (reference sequence). This CDR3 region has 14 residues. The V gene is TRBV7-9, the J gene TRBJ2-3; D is perhaps TRBD1 or TRBD2 (5 bases each). The material sequenced was naive CD4+ T cells from PBMCs. The sample's subset: CD45RA+ positively selected. The TCR was taken from a man between 18 and 35 years old in good health. Some clones in this sample may be carry-over from other donors' samples. The chain's CDR3 is CASSLGGNTDTQYF. The CDR3 coding sequence is TGTGCCAGCAGCTTAGGGGGGAACACAGATACGCAGTATTTT.